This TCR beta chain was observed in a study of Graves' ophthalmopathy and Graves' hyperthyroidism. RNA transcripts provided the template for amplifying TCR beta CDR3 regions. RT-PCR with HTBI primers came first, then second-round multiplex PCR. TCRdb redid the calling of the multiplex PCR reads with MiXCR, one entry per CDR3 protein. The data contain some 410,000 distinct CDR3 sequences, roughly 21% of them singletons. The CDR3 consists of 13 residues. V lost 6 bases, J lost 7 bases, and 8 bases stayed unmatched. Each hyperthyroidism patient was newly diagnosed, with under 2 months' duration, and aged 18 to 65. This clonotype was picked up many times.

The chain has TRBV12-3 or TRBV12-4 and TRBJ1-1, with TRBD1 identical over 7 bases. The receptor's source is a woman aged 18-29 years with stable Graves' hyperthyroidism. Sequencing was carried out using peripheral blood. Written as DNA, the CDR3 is TGTGCCAGCAGCTCCGACAGGGTTGTTGAAGCTTTCTTT. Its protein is CASSSDRVVEAFF.